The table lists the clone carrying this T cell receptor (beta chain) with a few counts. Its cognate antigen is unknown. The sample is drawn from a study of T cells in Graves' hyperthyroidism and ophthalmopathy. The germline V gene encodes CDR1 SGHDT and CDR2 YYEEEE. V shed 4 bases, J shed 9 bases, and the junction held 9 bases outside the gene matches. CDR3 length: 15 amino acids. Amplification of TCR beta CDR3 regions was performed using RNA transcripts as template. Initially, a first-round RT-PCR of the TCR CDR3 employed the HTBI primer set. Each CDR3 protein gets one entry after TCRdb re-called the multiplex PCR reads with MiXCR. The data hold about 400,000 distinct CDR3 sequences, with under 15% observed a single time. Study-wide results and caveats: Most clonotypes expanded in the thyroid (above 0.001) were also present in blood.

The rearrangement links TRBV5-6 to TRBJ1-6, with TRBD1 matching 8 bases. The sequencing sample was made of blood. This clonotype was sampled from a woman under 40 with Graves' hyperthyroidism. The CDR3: CASSTRTGRSSPLHF. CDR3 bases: TGTGCCAGCAGCACCCGGACAGGGAGGAGTTCACCCCTCCACTTT.